This T cell receptor (beta chain) was profiled in a study of T cells in Graves' hyperthyroidism and ophthalmopathy. Study context: Peripheral blood was drawn at first diagnosis, prior to all treatment.

Germline CDR1 reads MNHNS; CDR2 reads SASEGT. The CDR3 is 12 residues long. The V gene lost 6 bases and the J gene lost 4 bases, with 10 bases spanning the gap. What was amplified from RNA transcripts were TCR beta CDR3 regions. HTBI primers were used for first-round RT-PCR of the TCR CDR3. Each CDR3 protein is one row after TCRdb ran MiXCR on the multiplex PCR reads. The sample carries around 340,000 distinct CDR3 sequences, less than 20% recorded once. This clonotype appeared many times. This sequence joins TRBV6-1 and TRBJ2-7; possibly TRBD2 for D (6 bases). The clonotype comes from a woman between 40 and 50 years old with Graves' ophthalmopathy. The sequencing sample was made of blood. CDR3 in amino acids: CASREEGYEQYF. The CDR3 DNA follows: TGTGCCAGCAGAGAGGAGGGTTACGAGCAGTACTTC.